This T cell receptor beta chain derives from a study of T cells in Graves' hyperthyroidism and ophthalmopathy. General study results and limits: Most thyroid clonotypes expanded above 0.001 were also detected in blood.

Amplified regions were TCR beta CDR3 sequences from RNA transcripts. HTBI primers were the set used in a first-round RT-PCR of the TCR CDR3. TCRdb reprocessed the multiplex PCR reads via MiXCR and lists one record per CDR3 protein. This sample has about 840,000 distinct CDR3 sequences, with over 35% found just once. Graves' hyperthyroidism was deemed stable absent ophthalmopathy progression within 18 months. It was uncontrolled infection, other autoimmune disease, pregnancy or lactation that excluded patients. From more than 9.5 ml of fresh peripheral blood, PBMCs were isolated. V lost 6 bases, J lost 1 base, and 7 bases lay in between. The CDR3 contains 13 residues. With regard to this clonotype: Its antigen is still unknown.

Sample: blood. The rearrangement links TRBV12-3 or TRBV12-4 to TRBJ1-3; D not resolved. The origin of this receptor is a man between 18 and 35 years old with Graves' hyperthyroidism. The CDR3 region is CASRGFSGNTIYF. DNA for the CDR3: TGTGCCAGCAGAGGGTTTTCTGGAAACACCATATATTTT.